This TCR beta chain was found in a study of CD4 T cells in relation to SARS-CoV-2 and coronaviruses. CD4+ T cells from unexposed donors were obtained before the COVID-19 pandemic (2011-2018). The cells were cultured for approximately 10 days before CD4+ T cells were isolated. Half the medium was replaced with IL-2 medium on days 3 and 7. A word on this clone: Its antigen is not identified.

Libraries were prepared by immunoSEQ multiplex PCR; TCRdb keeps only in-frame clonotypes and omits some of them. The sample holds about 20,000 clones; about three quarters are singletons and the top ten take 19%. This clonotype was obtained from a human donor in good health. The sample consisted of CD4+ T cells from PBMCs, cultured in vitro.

In DNA form, the CDR3 reads TGCGCCAGCAGCTTGGTGGAGGGCCCTTTCGACACTGAAGCTTTCTTT. This sequence encodes CASSLVEGPFDTEAFF. The chain has TRBV5-1 and TRBJ1-1; D is undetermined. The CDR3 length is 16 residues. Germline CDR1 SGHRS, CDR2 YFSETQ. Trimming took 0 bases from V and 3 from J, leaving 15 bases between them.